These 18 T cell receptor beta chains share one sample of origin, sequenced in a study of T cells in women clearing cervical HPV infection. Measured with immunoSEQ multiplex PCR; TCRdb has only the in-frame clones, and not every one. This sample's table reports some 33,000 clones. Sequenced sample: blood buffy coat. Receptors were obtained from a woman aged 18 to 75 with a cervical HPV16 infection that either progressed to CIN3+ or cleared (not recorded which).

Comment on this clone: The CDR3 end lies 3 residues beyond the end of the read and is filled in from the germline J gene. The V gene is TRBV18, the J gene TRBJ2-1; no firm D call. V shed 3 bases and J shed 4 bases, with 7 bases lying between them. This CDR3 contains 13 residues. Germline CDR1 is KGHSH and CDR2 is LQKENI. The sequenced CDR3 bases are TGTGCCAGCTCACCCCTACAGTACAATGAG. Translated, it gives CASSPLQYNE. The full-length CDR3 reads as CASSPLQYNEQFF.

Of note for this clone: Sequencing ends 3 residues short of the CDR3 end; the germline J gene provides the rest. The genes are TRBV20-1 and TRBJ2-3; 9 bases are a match to TRBD2. The CDR3 covers 17 residues. J was trimmed by 2 bases and V by 3 bases; bases with no gene match: 12. CDR1 and CDR2 (germline): DFQATT, SNEGSKA (reference sequence). CDR3 amino acids: CSARRGAERGDTDTQYF. The sequenced CDR3 bases are TGCAGTGCTAGGCGCGGAGCGGAGCGGGGGGACACAGATACG.

As regards this clone: The read gets to within 3 residues of the CDR3 end, and the germline J gene fills in the rest. This chain uses TRBV14 with TRBJ1-2; D gene unclear. Germline V CDR1 and CDR2: SGHDN, FVKESK. The CDR3 runs to 17 residues. Trimming removed 4 bases at V and 1 base at J, with 19 bases between. CDR3 in amino acids: CASSLARGRAINYGYTF. CDR3 DNA (partial): TGTGCCAGCAGCCTGGCCCGGGGTAGGGCCATTAACTATGGC.

About this clone: The missing CDR3 end, 3 residues past where the read stops, is filled in from the germline J gene. The V gene is TRBV5-6, the J gene TRBJ1-1; no reliable D call. V shed 3 bases and J shed 1 base, with 7 bases lying between them. The CDR3 is 13 amino acids. CDR1 and CDR2 from the germline V gene are SGHDT and YYEEEE. The CDR3 loop is CASSSGSNTEAFF. CDR3 DNA, as far as it was read: TGTGCCAGCAGCTCCGGGTCGAACACTGAA. The complete variable domain, with remaining parts taken from reference TRBV5-6 and TRBJ1-1, reads DAGVTQSPTHLIKTRGQQVTLRCSPKSGHDTVSWYQQALGQGPQFIFQYYEEEERQRGNFPDRFSGHQFPNYSSELNVNALLLGDSALYLCASSSGSNTEAFFGQGTRLTVV.

Points on this clone: The read is 3 residues too short to cover the CDR3 end, so that end is filled in from the germline J gene. This chain links TRBV6-1 with TRBJ2-7, with D hard to call. V lost 2 bases, J lost 3 bases, and 8 bases lay in between. Germline CDR1 reads MNHNS; CDR2 reads SASEGT. This CDR3 has 13 amino acids. The covered CDR3 bases are TGTGCCAGCAGTGAAACTATAATCTACGAG. This translates into CASSETIIYE. The full CDR3 reads CASSETIIYEQYF.

Worth noting for this clone: The read finishes 3 residues shy of the CDR3 end, and the germline J gene is used to complete it. The chain couples TRBV2 to TRBJ2-2, with a possible D match to TRBD1 (7 bases). The CDR3 totals 13 residues. Per the germline V gene, CDR1 is SNHLY and CDR2 is FYNNEI. The part of the CDR3 DNA that was read is TGTGCCAGCAGTGCCCAGGGGGGTGAAAAG. Its protein product is CASSAQGGEK. The complete CDR3 sequence is CASSAQGGEKLFF.

About this clone: The CDR3 end lies 3 residues beyond the end of the read and is filled in from the germline J gene. The chain recombines TRBV12-3 or TRBV12-4 with TRBJ2-3, with 10 bases lining up with TRBD2. This CDR3 is 16 amino acids long. V gave up 3 bases and J gave up 3 bases; unmatched junction bases: 6. The chain's CDR3 is CASSFPSGSRTDTQYF. The CDR3 DNA, read in part, is TGTGCCAGCAGTTTCCCTAGCGGGAGTAGGACAGATACG.

For this clone: Read data end 3 residues before the CDR3 end; the end is taken from the germline J gene. The rearrangement joins TRBV19 to TRBJ2-6, with D maybe TRBD1 (5 bases). In germline, CDR1 is LNHDA, CDR2 SQIVND (reference sequence). V lost 9 bases and J 0 bases, leaving 12 bases between the germline ends. This CDR3 has 15 residues. The CDR3 loop reads CASVTAHSGANVLTF. CDR3 bases read: TGTGCCAGCGTGACAGCTCACTCTGGGGCCAACGTC.

For this clone: From the germline J gene comes the end of the CDR3, since the read stops 3 residues before it. The chain couples TRBV2 to TRBJ1-2; no definite D call. The CDR3 is 13 residues long. The ends were cut back, 0 bases at V and 7 bases at J, with 9 bases in the middle. In germline, CDR1 is SNHLY, CDR2 FYNNEI. CDR3 DNA, as far as it was read: TGTGCCAGCAGTGAAGCATTTGAAGGTGGC. Translated, it gives CASSEAFEGG. The whole CDR3 protein reads CASSEAFEGGYTF.

For this clone: The read is 3 residues too short to cover the CDR3 end, so that end is filled in from the germline J gene. This rearrangement joins TRBV10-3 to TRBJ2-3, with a tentative D call TRBD2 (6 bases). The germline V and J ends were trimmed by 3 bases and 0 bases, with 10 bases remaining between them. The CDR3 runs to 15 residues. Germline V gene data show CDR1 as ENHRY and CDR2 as SYGVKD. The DNA read from the CDR3 is TGTGCCATCAGTGATTCAGGGACTAGCACAGATACG. It codes for CAISDSGTSTDT. The CDR3 reads in full as CAISDSGTSTDTQYF.

As concerns this clone: Read data end 3 residues before the CDR3 end; the end is taken from the germline J gene. The chain uses TRBV7-2 and TRBJ1-2, with a weak D call TRBD1 (5 bases). The CDR3 is 13 residues long. Trimming left V 1 base short and J 2 bases short, with 5 bases between. Germline V gene lookup returns CDR1 SGHTA and CDR2 FQGNSA. Incomplete CDR3 DNA: TGTGCCAGCAGCTTAGGACAGAACTATGGC. Encoded protein: CASSLGQNYG. From start to end, the CDR3 is CASSLGQNYGYTF.

As concerns this clone: With the read ending 3 residues before the CDR3 end, the germline J gene is used to fill in that end. This sequence joins TRBV19 and TRBJ1-4; D might be TRBD1 (5 bases). This CDR3 has 13 residues. Germline values: CDR1 LNHDA, CDR2 SQIVND (reference sequence). The CDR3 bases that were read are TGTGCCAGTAGTACGGGGGAAGGATCACCA. This gives the protein CASSTGEGSP. The entire CDR3 reads CASSTGEGSPLFF.

Regarding this clone: Coverage ceases 3 residues before the CDR3 finishes, and the germline J gene fills in the end. The chain is built from TRBV24-1 and TRBJ1-5; D may be TRBD1 (6 bases). Germline CDR1 KGHDR, CDR2 SFDVKD. V was pared by 6 bases and J by 5 bases, with 13 bases between. This CDR3 is built from 14 residues. The DNA read from the CDR3 is TGTGCCACCAGTTCCGGGACACAGGATCAGCCC. Amino acids: CATSSGTQDQP. The CDR3 in full is CATSSGTQDQPQHF.

This clone is identified as medium-sized (0.01 to 0.1%) from frequency. The sequence runs out 3 residues before the end of the CDR3; the remainder is reconstructed from the germline J gene. The gene calls are TRBV20-1 and TRBJ2-1, with 7 bases aligning to TRBD2. The ends lost 3 bases at V and 0 bases at J; junction bases unmatched: 2. CDR3 length: 14 residues. Germline-derived CDR1 and CDR2 are DFQATT and SNEGSKA (reference sequence). CDR3 DNA (partial): TGCAGTGCTAGCAGCGGGGTCTCCTACAATGAG. Protein: CSASSGVSYNE. In full, the CDR3 is CSASSGVSYNEQFF.

On this clone: The CDR3 end falls 3 residues outside the read, so it is completed with the germline J gene. This chain links TRBV19 with TRBJ2-3; D ambiguous. Germline lookup yields CDR1 LNHDA and CDR2 SQIVND (reference sequence). The germline V and J ends were trimmed by 8 bases and 1 base, with 16 bases remaining between them. CDR3 length: 15 amino acids. The CDR3 is CASAAGAGRTDTQYF. CDR3 DNA (partial): TGTGCCAGTGCGGCCGGTGCTGGTCGCACAGATACG.

To note about this clone: The CDR3 end is not reached by the read, which stops 3 residues before it; the germline J gene fills it in. The J gene is TRBJ2-7, the V gene TRBV6-2 or TRBV6-3; tentative D call: TRBD1 (5 bases). V was trimmed by 6 bases and J by 2 bases, leaving 14 bases between them. Germline values: CDR1 MNHEY, CDR2 SVGEGT. The CDR3 runs to 14 residues. The CDR3 bases that were read are TGTGCCAGCAGAACCCCCAGGGATCCCTACGAG. It encodes CASRTPRDPYE. Given in full, the CDR3 is CASRTPRDPYEQYF.

About this clone itself: The sequenced fragment ends 3 residues before the CDR3 boundary, so the rest is inferred from the germline J gene. The chain employs TRBV27 and TRBJ2-1; D is perhaps TRBD1 (5 bases). The CDR3 spans 13 residues. Germline loops: CDR1 MNHEY, CDR2 SMNVEV (reference sequence). V dropped 2 bases and J dropped 7 bases, with 9 bases sitting between them. This CDR3 reads CASSLARENEQFF. The CDR3 DNA, read in part, is TGTGCCAGCAGTTTAGCCAGGGAAAATGAG.

As concerns this clone: With the read ending 3 residues before the CDR3 end, the germline J gene is used to fill in that end. The V and J genes are TRBV7-8 and TRBJ1-6; 7 positions match TRBD1. The V segment lost 5 bases and the J segment 6 bases; nucleotides outside the gene matches: 10. In germline, CDR1 is SGHVS, CDR2 FQNEAQ. This CDR3 contains 16 residues. CDR3 DNA, as far as it was read: TGTGCCAGCAGCGGGGCCGGGACAGCTTTTAATTCACCC. This codes for CASSGAGTAFNSP. The full CDR3 protein is CASSGAGTAFNSPLHF.